The 7 T cell receptor beta chains below were found in one sample sequenced in a study of beta chain features in type 1 diabetes. What these receptors recognize is not known. Reverse transcription of all isolated RNA meant that expressed TCRB transcripts were sequenced. The protocol was immunoSEQ multiplex PCR, while the TCRdb copy is restricted to in-frame clones and leaves out a portion. The sample yields 300,000 or so clones, 13% seen once. Study-wide points: TCRB CDR3s from Type 1 diabetes patients were moderately but significantly shorter in all four CD4+ subsets.

The source material was naive CD4+ T cells from blood. These receptors were collected from a woman aged 18 to 35 with type 1 diabetes.

This clone was recorded a few times. This chain links TRBV5-1 with TRBJ2-3, with no clear D. This CDR3 region has 14 residues. The V and J ends lost 2 bases and 0 bases respectively, with 7 bases between them. Germline assignment: CDR1 SGHRS and CDR2 YFSETQ. The CDR3 spells CASSFMTSTDTQYF. As DNA, the CDR3 is TGCGCCAGCAGCTTTATGACTAGCACAGATACGCAGTATTTT.

This chain connects TRBV5-4 to TRBJ2-5, with 8 nucleotides matching TRBD1. V was clipped by 4 bases and J by 4 bases; unmatched bases: 6. CDR3 length: 14 residues. Germline V gene data show CDR1 as SGHNT and CDR2 as YYREEE (reference sequence). The CDR3 region is CASSLLTGAETQYF. DNA for the CDR3: TGTGCCAGCAGCCTCCTGACAGGGGCAGAGACCCAGTACTTC.

In this sample, this clone turned up a few times. The chain carries TRBV5-1 and TRBJ1-2; 10 bases match TRBD1. V was clipped by 1 base and J by 2 bases; unmatched bases: 2. Germline V lookup: CDR1 SGHRS, CDR2 YFSETQ. CDR3 length: 15 amino acids. CDR3 sequence reads: CASSLKGQGNYGYTF. CDR3 DNA: TGCGCCAGCAGCTTGAAGGGACAGGGGAACTATGGCTACACCTTC.

This clone was recorded a few times. The V call is TRBV5-5, the J call TRBJ1-2; the D is unclear. Trimming took off 2 bases at V and 3 bases at J, with 14 bases between the two ends. CDR1 is SGHKS, CDR2 YYEKEE, per germline (reference sequence). This CDR3 is built from 15 residues. As DNA, the CDR3 is TGTGCCAGCAGCTTCCAAGGGAGTCTGGACTATGGCTACACCTTC. Translating gives CASSFQGSLDYGYTF. Looking up the rest from reference TRBV5-5 and TRBJ1-2 gives the full variable domain: DAGVTQSPTHLIKTRGQQVTLRCSPISGHKSVSWYQQVLGQGPQFIFQYYEKEERGRGNFPDRFSARQFPNYSSELNVNALLLGDSALYLCASSFQGSLDYGYTFGSGTRLTVV.

The gene calls are TRBV19 and TRBJ2-3; 8 nucleotides align to TRBD2. Germline lookup yields CDR1 LNHDA and CDR2 SQIVND (reference sequence). The trim removed 7 bases at V and 1 base at J, leaving 4 bases unmatched. CDR3 length equals 14 residues. CDR3 amino acids: CASTLSGGTDTQYF. The CDR3 DNA reads as TGTGCCAGTACCCTTAGCGGGGGCACAGATACGCAGTATTTT.

The CDR3 nucleotides read TGTGCCAGCAGTCCCGACACCTTCAGTGAAAAACTGTTTTTT. Amino acid sequence: CASSPDTFSEKLFF. J is TRBJ1-4 and V is TRBV28; D uncertain. CDR3 length: 14 residues. Trimming removed 5 bases at V and 7 bases at J, with 14 bases between. Germline CDR1 is MDHEN and CDR2 is SYDVKM.

This clone showed up just a few times. The chain is built from TRBV19 and TRBJ1-5, with D possibly matching TRBD1 (5 bases). Deletions cut 9 bases from V and 5 bases from J, with 14 bases between. The CDR3 is made up of 13 amino acids. Germline V gene lookup returns CDR1 LNHDA and CDR2 SQIVND (reference sequence). The CDR3: CASSDRPYQPQHF. The CDR3 DNA reads TGTGCCAGCAGCGACAGACCCTATCAGCCCCAGCATTTT.